This T cell receptor beta chain was captured in a study of vaccination and CD4 T cells after COVID-19. Treatment meaning: roughly ten-day PBMC culture with coronavirus spike peptide pools or control peptides (ViraFEST assay). To note about this clonotype: The antigen is undetermined.

Germline V CDR1 and CDR2: SEHNR, FQNEAQ (reference sequence). Between the trimmed V and J ends, which lost 8 bases and 8 bases, there was a span of 12 bases. This CDR3 is built from 11 residues. Researchers used the Oncomine TCR Beta short-read assay to sequence DNA from cultured CD4+ T cells. MiXCR, applied by TCRdb to the PCR reads, yields one record per CDR3 protein. The data show about 12,000 distinct CDR3 sequences, roughly 70% seen once. The sequence came from a human donor who had recovered from COVID-19. The material sequenced was CD4+ T cells from blood, cultured in vitro. This chain uses TRBV7-9 with TRBJ1-2; D ambiguous. For the CDR3, the DNA is TGTGCCAGCGGAATTCTAGGGGGCTACACCTTC. Its translation: CASGILGGYTF.